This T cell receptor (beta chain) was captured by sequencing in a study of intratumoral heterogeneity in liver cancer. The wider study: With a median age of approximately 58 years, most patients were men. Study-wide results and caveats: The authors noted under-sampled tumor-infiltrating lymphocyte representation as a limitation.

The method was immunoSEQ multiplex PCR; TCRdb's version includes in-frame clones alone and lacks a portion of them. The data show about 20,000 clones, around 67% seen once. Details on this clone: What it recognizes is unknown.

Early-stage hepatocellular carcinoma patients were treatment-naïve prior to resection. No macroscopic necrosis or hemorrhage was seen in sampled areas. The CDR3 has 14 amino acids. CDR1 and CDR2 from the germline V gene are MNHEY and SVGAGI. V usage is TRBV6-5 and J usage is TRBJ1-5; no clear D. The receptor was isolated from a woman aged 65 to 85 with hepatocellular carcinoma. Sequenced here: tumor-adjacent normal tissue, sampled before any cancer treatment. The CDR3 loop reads CSAGSIQLYQPQHF. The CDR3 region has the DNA TGTTCGGCTGGGTCTATACAGTTATATCAGCCCCAGCATTTT.